Each of the 28 T cell receptor beta chains below was sequenced from the same sample in a study of T cells in Graves' hyperthyroidism and ophthalmopathy. Researchers amplified the TCR beta CDR3 regions from RNA transcripts. The TCR CDR3 was amplified in a first-round RT-PCR using the HTBI primer set. MiXCR, applied by TCRdb to the multiplex PCR reads, yields one record per CDR3 protein. The data show 300,000 or so distinct CDR3 sequences, roughly a fifth seen once. Sample: blood. These receptors were collected from a woman between 45 and 60 years old with Graves' hyperthyroidism.

This clonotype occurred a few times. The junction departs from the called germline gene at one end, perhaps through a read error. This sequence joins TRBV6-1 and TRBJ2-7; the D gene could be TRBD1 or TRBD2 (5 bases each). Germline CDR1 MNHNS, CDR2 SASEGT. This CDR3 region has 12 residues. The CDR3 DNA reads TGTGCCAGCTCGGATGAGGGGTACGGGCAGTACTTC. Translating it yields CASSDEGYGQYF.

Ten or more counts support this clonotype. The chain uses TRBV28 and TRBJ2-1; 10 nucleotides line up with TRBD2. V was clipped by 7 bases and J by 4 bases; unmatched bases: 13. The germline V gene has CDR1 MDHEN and CDR2 SYDVKM. The CDR3 is 17 residues long. The CDR3 nucleotides are TGTGCCAGCACCCCACGAGCGGGAGGGCCGGGATACAATGAGCAGTTCTTC. Its protein is CASTPRAGGPGYNEQFF.

This clonotype was detected ten times or more. The V call is TRBV11-2, the J call TRBJ1-2; 8 bases align to TRBD1. After removal of 4 bases from V and 4 bases from J, the junction contained 8 bases not matched to a gene. The germline V gene encodes CDR1 SGHAT and CDR2 FQNNGV. CDR3 length: 15 amino acids. CDR3: CASSSRTGKAYGYTF. CDR3 DNA sequence: TGTGCCAGCAGCTCGAGGACAGGGAAGGCCTATGGCTACACCTTC.

There are many counts of this clonotype. The rearrangement joins TRBV7-9 to TRBJ2-5; 8 bases agree with TRBD2. Germline CDR1 and CDR2: SEHNR and FQNEAQ (reference sequence). After removal of 4 bases from V and 5 bases from J, the junction contained 9 bases not matched to a gene. This CDR3 is 15 amino acids long. The CDR3 spells CASSSAPAGGETQYF. The CDR3 DNA follows: TGTGCCAGCAGCTCCGCCCCGGCGGGAGGCGAGACCCAGTACTTC.

This chain uses TRBV12-3 or TRBV12-4 with TRBJ2-7; 12 bases are a match to TRBD2. This CDR3 has 18 amino acids. V gave up 3 bases and J gave up 0 bases; unmatched junction bases: 9. The CDR3 loop is CASSFAGTSGPSSYEQYF. In DNA form, the CDR3 reads TGTGCCAGCAGTTTCGCTGGGACTAGCGGGCCGAGCTCCTACGAGCAGTACTTC.

This clonotype was observed at least ten times. This CDR3 is CASSRDPGNTEAFF. The DNA for the CDR3 is TGTGCCAGCAGCCGGGATCCTGGGAACACTGAAGCTTTCTTT. The chain employs TRBV3-1 and TRBJ1-1, with no clear D. The CDR3 totals 14 residues. Between the trimmed V and J ends, which lost 4 bases and 1 base, there was a span of 10 bases. Germline V gives CDR1 LGHDT, CDR2 YNNKEL (reference sequence).

This clonotype has at least ten counts. The chain has TRBV2 and TRBJ2-1; no reliable D call. V lost 7 bases and J 7 bases, leaving 8 bases between the germline ends. From germline, CDR1 is SNHLY and CDR2 FYNNEI. The CDR3 is made up of 11 amino acids. The CDR3 sequence is CASTLRNEQFF. In DNA form, the CDR3 reads TGTGCCAGCACCCTCAGAAATGAGCAGTTCTTC.

This clonotype was detected many times. V usage is TRBV7-9 and J usage is TRBJ1-4, with D tentatively TRBD1 (6 bases). V lost 5 bases, J lost 8 bases, and 15 bases lay in between. This CDR3 has 14 residues. From germline, CDR1 is SEHNR and CDR2 FQNEAQ (reference sequence). The CDR3 bases are TGTGCCAGCAGCGGGGGACCTGGGGGCGAAAAACTGTTTTTT. Protein: CASSGGPGGEKLFF.

Ten or more counts support this clonotype. The chain joins TRBV10-3 to TRBJ1-2; D is unclear. The CDR3 loop spans 13 amino acids. The V and J ends lost 6 bases and 2 bases respectively, with 10 bases between them. The germline CDR1 and CDR2 sequences are ENHRY and SYGVKD. CDR3 in amino acids: CAISADWNYGYTF. For the CDR3, the DNA is TGTGCCATCAGCGCGGACTGGAACTATGGCTACACCTTC.

The J gene is TRBJ2-7, the V gene TRBV12-5; a weak D match, TRBD2 (6 bases). The CDR3 loop spans 18 amino acids. Trimming shortened V by 2 bases and J by 0 bases, and 20 bases separated the two germline ends. The germline V gene encodes CDR1 LGHNT and CDR2 FRNRAP. The CDR3 sequence is CASGLTSAASVPSYEQYF. The CDR3 coding sequence is TGTGCTAGTGGTTTGACCTCGGCGGCTAGCGTACCCTCCTACGAGCAGTACTTC.

Notes on this clonotype: Sequence at one end of the junction differs from germline and may be a read error. This rearrangement joins TRBV9 to TRBJ2-3; the match to TRBD2 covers 10 bases. Germline V CDR1 and CDR2: SGDLS, YYNGEE. The CDR3 spans 17 residues. CDR3 DNA sequence: TGTACCAGCAGCGTAGCTGAGCGGGGGGGGAGCACAGATACGCAGTATTTT. Protein product: CTSSVAERGGSTDTQYF.

This clonotype was recorded at least ten times. The chain carries TRBV12-3 or TRBV12-4 and TRBJ2-5; perhaps TRBD2 as D (5 bases). This CDR3 comprises 13 residues. Trimming cost V 5 bases and J 3 bases, with 10 bases left between them. As DNA, the CDR3 is TGTGCCAGCAGTATCGTCGGGGAAGAGACCCAGTACTTC. Its protein is CASSIVGEETQYF.

V is TRBV12-3 or TRBV12-4 and J is TRBJ1-6; D is perhaps TRBD1 (5 bases). The CDR3 runs to 14 residues. V was clipped by 6 bases and J by 5 bases, with 11 bases between them. This CDR3 is CASSQTGDNSPLHF. CDR3 coding DNA: TGTGCCAGCAGCCAAACAGGAGATAATTCACCCCTCCACTTT.

This clonotype was seen only a few times. V and J are TRBV6-2 or TRBV6-3 and TRBJ2-7; D may be TRBD2 (6 bases). The CDR3 has 14 residues. Germline values: CDR1 MNHEY, CDR2 SVGEGT. V lost 3 bases to trimming and J lost 1 base, with 10 bases between them. The CDR3 region has the DNA TGTGCCAGCAGTTATCGGACTAATTCCTACGAGCAGTACTTC. Protein: CASSYRTNSYEQYF.

This clonotype was detected only a few times. Sequence at one end of the junction differs from germline and may be a read error. The chain couples TRBV7-7 to TRBJ2-1, with D perhaps matching TRBD2 (6 bases). Germline assignment: CDR1 SSHAT and CDR2 FNYEAQ (reference sequence). The CDR3 loop spans 13 amino acids. The CDR3 DNA reads TGTGCTAGCAGCGCCGAACTAGCCAATGAGCAGTTCTTC. Protein: CASSAELANEQFF.

V gene TRBV5-4 combines with J gene TRBJ2-5, with TRBD1 as a possible D gene (6 bases). This CDR3 contains 14 residues. Germline values: CDR1 SGHNT, CDR2 YYREEE (reference sequence). V was trimmed by 1 base and J by 3 bases, leaving 10 bases between them. In DNA form, the CDR3 reads TGTGCCAGCAGCTTGACAGGGACCGAAGAGACCCAGTACTTC. It codes for CASSLTGTEETQYF. Drawing the rest from reference TRBV5-4 and TRBJ2-5, the complete variable domain is ETGVTQSPTHLIKTRGQQVTLRCSSQSGHNTVSWYQQALGQGPQFIFQYYREEENGRGNFPPRFSGLQFPNYSSELNVNALELDDSALYLCASSLTGTEETQYFGPGTRLLVL.

This clonotype was detected a few times. CDR3 nucleotide sequence: TGCAGTGCTCCACCGACTAGTCAAACCGGGGAGCTGTTTTTT. This gives the protein CSAPPTSQTGELFF. This sequence joins TRBV20-1 and TRBJ2-2, with D possibly matching TRBD2 (6 bases). CDR1 and CDR2 (germline): DFQATT, SNEGSKA (reference sequence). This CDR3 comprises 14 residues. V was clipped by 5 bases and J by 5 bases, with 15 bases between them.

This clonotype showed up many times. The gene calls are TRBV7-8 and TRBJ2-5; perhaps D is TRBD1 or TRBD2 (6 bases each). This CDR3 has 16 residues. Germline loops: CDR1 SGHVS, CDR2 FQNEAQ. The V end was cut by 6 bases, the J end by 5 bases, with 22 bases between. This CDR3 reads CASRERRGASGETQYF. CDR3 DNA sequence: TGTGCCAGCAGGGAGAGGAGGGGGGCATCTGGGGAGACCCAGTACTTC.

This rearrangement joins TRBV4-2 to TRBJ1-2, with 7 bases fitting TRBD1. CDR1 and CDR2 from the germline V gene are LGHNA and YNFKEQ. V dropped 4 bases and J dropped 1; count of bases not matched to a gene: 9. This CDR3 has 16 amino acids. The DNA of the CDR3 is TGTGCCAGCAGCCCGAGAGGCCAGGGGGATAACTATGGCTACACCTTC. Residues: CASSPRGQGDNYGYTF.

Regarding this clonotype: A much larger clone differs by one base, so this may be a read error. CDR3 bases: TGTGCCGGCTCCCCCCCCGGGACAGGACAAGAGACCCAGTACTTC. Translation gives CAGSPPGTGQETQYF. The chain is built from TRBV18 and TRBJ2-5, with TRBD1 identical over 8 bases. The germline CDR1 and CDR2 sequences are KGHSH and LQKENI. The CDR3 loop spans 15 amino acids.

This clonotype showed up many times. The chain carries TRBV29-1 and TRBJ1-5; TRBD1 is a possible D gene (5 bases). V was shortened by 4 bases and J by 2 bases, with 9 bases between the two germline ends. This CDR3 spans 13 amino acids. CDR1 is SQVTM and CDR2 is ANQGSEA in the germline V gene. The CDR3 loop is CSVGPGRNQPQHF. CDR3 DNA: TGCAGCGTTGGTCCAGGGCGCAATCAGCCCCAGCATTTT. The whole variable domain, remainder taken from reference TRBV29-1 and TRBJ1-5, is SAVISQKPSRDICQRGTSLTIQCQVDSQVTMMFWYRQQPGQSLTLIATANQGSEATYESGFVIDKFPISRPNLTFSTLTVSNMSPEDSSIYLCSVGPGRNQPQHFGDGTRLSIL.

This clonotype came up many times. V gene TRBV19 combines with J gene TRBJ1-2; D is uncertain. The germline V gene encodes CDR1 LNHDA and CDR2 SQIVND (reference sequence). V lost 3 bases and J 2 bases, leaving 13 bases between the germline ends. The CDR3 has 15 residues. The CDR3 bases are TGTGCCAGTAGTATCGCTATAGTAGGGAACTATGGCTACACCTTC. Protein: CASSIAIVGNYGYTF.

To note about this clonotype: Mismatch with germline at one junction end may stem from a read error. The V gene is TRBV5-1, the J gene TRBJ1-3; the D gene is possibly TRBD1 (5 bases). CDR3 length equals 17 residues. CDR1 and CDR2 from the germline V gene are SGHRS and YFSETQ. The CDR3 here is CASSVGPTASTGNTMYF. The DNA of the CDR3 is TGTGCCAGCAGCGTAGGCCCGACAGCAAGTACTGGAAACACCATGTATTTT.

This rearrangement joins TRBV15 to TRBJ2-2; tentative D call: TRBD2 (6 bases). V shed 5 bases and J shed 3 bases, with 10 bases lying between them. CDR1 is LNHNV, CDR2 YYDKDF, per germline (reference sequence). This CDR3 comprises 14 residues. The DNA for the CDR3 is TGTGCCACCAGCCCCGGAGGGTACACCGGGGAGCTGTTTTTT. Amino acids: CATSPGGYTGELFF.

V gene TRBV10-2 combines with J gene TRBJ1-2; 7 nucleotides agree with TRBD1. The CDR3 has 15 residues. Trimming cost V 4 bases and J 5 bases; bases outside gene matches: 10. CDR1 and CDR2 (germline): WSHSY, SAAADI. The CDR3 region is CASSGQGSGGYGYTF. The CDR3, as DNA: TGCGCCAGCAGTGGACAGGGTAGTGGTGGATATGGCTACACCTTC.

J is TRBJ1-6 and V is TRBV2, with D perhaps TRBD1 (5 bases). There are 15 residues in the CDR3. Looked up from germline, CDR1 is SNHLY and CDR2 is FYNNEI. The V gene lost 4 bases and the J gene lost 10 bases, with 17 bases spanning the gap. For the CDR3, the DNA is TGTGCCAGCAGTGGAACCTCCCAGGGACGCTCACCCCTCCACTTT. It specifies CASSGTSQGRSPLHF.

This clonotype was picked up many times. The V gene is TRBV5-1, the J gene TRBJ2-1; no reliable D call. The CDR3 has 17 amino acids. Germline CDR1 SGHRS, CDR2 YFSETQ. The V end was cut by 2 bases, the J end by 0 bases, with 15 bases between. In DNA form, the CDR3 reads TGCGCCAGCAGCTTTGGGCTTAGACCGATCTCCTACAATGAGCAGTTCTTC. Protein sequence: CASSFGLRPISYNEQFF.

To note about this clonotype: A much larger clone differs by one base, so this may be a read error. The chain carries TRBV7-2 and TRBJ1-2; possible D gene TRBD1, 6 bases. CDR1 is SGHTA, CDR2 FQGNSA, per germline. The CDR3 totals 13 residues. Trimming left V 4 bases short and J 8 bases short, with 14 bases between. The CDR3: CASSSDRTGGYTF. The CDR3 nucleotides read TGTGCCAGCAGCTCAGACAGGACTGGCGGCTACACCTTC. The full variable domain, in which reference TRBV7-2 and TRBJ1-2 provide the parts outside the CDR3, is GAGVSQSPSNKVTEKGKDVELRCDPISGHTALYWYRQSLGQGLEFLIYFQGNSAPDKSGLPSDRFSAERTGGSVSTLTIQRTQQEDSAVYLCASSSDRTGGYTFGSGTRLTVV.